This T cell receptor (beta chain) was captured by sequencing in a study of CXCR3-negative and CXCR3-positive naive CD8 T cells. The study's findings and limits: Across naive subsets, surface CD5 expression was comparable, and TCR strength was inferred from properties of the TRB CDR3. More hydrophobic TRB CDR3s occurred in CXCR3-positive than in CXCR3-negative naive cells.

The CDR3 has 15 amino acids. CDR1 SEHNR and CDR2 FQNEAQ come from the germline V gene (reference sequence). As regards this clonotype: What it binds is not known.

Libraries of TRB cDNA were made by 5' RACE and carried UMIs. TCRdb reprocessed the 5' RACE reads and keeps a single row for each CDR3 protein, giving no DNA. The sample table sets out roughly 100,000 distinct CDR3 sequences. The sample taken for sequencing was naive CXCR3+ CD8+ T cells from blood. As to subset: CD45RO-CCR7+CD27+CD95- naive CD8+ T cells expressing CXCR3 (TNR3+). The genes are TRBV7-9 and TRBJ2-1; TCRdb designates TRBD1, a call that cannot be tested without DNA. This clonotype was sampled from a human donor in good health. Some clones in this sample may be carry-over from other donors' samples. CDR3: CASSPGTGGGNEQFF.